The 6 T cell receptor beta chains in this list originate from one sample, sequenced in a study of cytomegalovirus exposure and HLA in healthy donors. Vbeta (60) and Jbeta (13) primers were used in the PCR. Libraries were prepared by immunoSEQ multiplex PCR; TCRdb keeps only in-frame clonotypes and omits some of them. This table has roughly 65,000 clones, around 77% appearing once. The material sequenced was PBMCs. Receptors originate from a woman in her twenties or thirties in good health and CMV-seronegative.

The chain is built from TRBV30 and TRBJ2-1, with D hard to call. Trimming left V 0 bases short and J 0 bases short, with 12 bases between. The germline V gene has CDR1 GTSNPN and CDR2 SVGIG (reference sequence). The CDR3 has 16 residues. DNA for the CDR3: TGTGCCTGGAGTGTATCGGGTCTCAGCTCCTACAATGAGCAGTTCTTC. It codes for CAWSVSGLSSYNEQFF.

In DNA, the CDR3 is TGTGCCACTGACAGGATTTCAACTAATGAAAAACTGTTTTTT. Its protein is CATDRISTNEKLFF. The chain couples TRBV6-1 to TRBJ1-4; D might be TRBD1 (6 bases). Germline V gene lookup returns CDR1 MNHNS and CDR2 SASEGT. The V end lost 10 bases, the J end lost 0 bases, and 12 bases lay between the germline ends. The CDR3 sequence is 14 residues long.

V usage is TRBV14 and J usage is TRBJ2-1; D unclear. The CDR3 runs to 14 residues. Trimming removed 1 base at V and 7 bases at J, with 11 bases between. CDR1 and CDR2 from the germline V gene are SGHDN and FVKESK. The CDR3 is CASSQVYGGNEQFF. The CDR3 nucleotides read TGTGCCAGCAGCCAAGTTTATGGCGGAAATGAGCAGTTCTTC.

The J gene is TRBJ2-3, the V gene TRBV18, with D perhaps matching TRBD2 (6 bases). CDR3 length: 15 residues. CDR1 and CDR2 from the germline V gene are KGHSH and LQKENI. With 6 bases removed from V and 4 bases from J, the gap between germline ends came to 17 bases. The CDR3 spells CASSPRIGEADTQYF. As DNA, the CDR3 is TGTGCCAGCTCCCCAAGGATTGGGGAGGCAGATACGCAGTATTTT.

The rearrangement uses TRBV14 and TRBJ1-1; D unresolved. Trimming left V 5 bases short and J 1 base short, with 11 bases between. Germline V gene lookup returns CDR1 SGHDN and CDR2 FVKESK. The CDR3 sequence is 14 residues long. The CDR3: CASSNGRENTEAFF. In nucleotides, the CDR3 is TGTGCCAGCAGCAACGGACGGGAGAACACTGAAGCTTTCTTT.

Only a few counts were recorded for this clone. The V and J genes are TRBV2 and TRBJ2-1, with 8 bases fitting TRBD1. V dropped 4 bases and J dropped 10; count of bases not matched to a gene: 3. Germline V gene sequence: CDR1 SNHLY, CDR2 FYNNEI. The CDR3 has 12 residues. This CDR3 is CASSGQGSEQFF. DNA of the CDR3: TGTGCCAGCAGTGGACAGGGGAGCGAGCAGTTCTTC. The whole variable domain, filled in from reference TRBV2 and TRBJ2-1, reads EPEVTQTPSHQVTQMGQEVILRCVPISNHLYFYWYRQILGQKVEFLVSFYNNEISEKSEIFDDQFSVERPDGSNFTLKIRSTKLEDSAMYFCASSGQGSEQFFGPGTRLTVL.